This TCR beta chain was observed in a study of CDR3 diversity in severe acne. One entry per CDR3 protein results from TCRdb running MiXCR on the PCR reads. Counted here are roughly 100,000 distinct CDR3 sequences, roughly 51% occurring once; the ten biggest clones make up roughly 12%. The V end lost 0 bases, the J end lost 10 bases, and 17 bases lay between the germline ends. The CDR3 consists of 15 residues. Germline values: CDR1 SGDLS, CDR2 YYNGEE. The chain recombines TRBV9 with TRBJ2-1; D might be TRBD1 or TRBD2, each matching 7 bases. The TCR originated in a male donor with acne. Specimen: blood. This CDR3 is CASSVAGGRVEEQFF. The CDR3 region has the DNA TGTGCCAGCAGCGTAGCAGGGGGGAGGGTTGAGGAGCAGTTCTTC.